What follows describes a single TCR beta chain. Its antigen is as yet unknown. The data are from a study of CD8 T cells in Susac syndrome. Sequencing of TCR beta drew on CD8+ and CD4+ T cells from blood. Negative isolation was used for CD8+ and CD4+ T cells and FACS enrichment for TEMRA cells. Whole-study results and caveats: TCR sequencing and HLA analysis covered a relatively small number of individuals.

RNA totalling about 0.45 to 1 ug underwent reverse transcription with random hexamers. TCR beta CDR3 was amplified by immunoSEQ multiplex PCR. This amplification extended across 54 Vbeta and 13 Jbeta segments. TCRdb redid the calling of the immunoSEQ multiplex PCR reads with MiXCR, one entry per CDR3 protein. This sample has about 300,000 distinct CDR3 sequences, with more than 75% found just once. This receptor was taken from a human donor with multiple sclerosis. The sequencing sample was made of CD8+ T cells from PBMCs.

The CDR3 sequence: CASSLRLAGAIYNEQFF. The CDR3 DNA follows: TGCGCCAGCAGCTTGCGGCTAGCGGGAGCTATCTACAATGAGCAGTTCTTC. The chain combines TRBV5-1 with TRBJ2-1; TRBD2 matches at 10 bases. The CDR3 is 17 residues long. CDR1 is SGHRS and CDR2 is YFSETQ in the germline V gene. V lost 1 base to trimming and J lost 3 bases; unmatched junction nucleotides: 7.